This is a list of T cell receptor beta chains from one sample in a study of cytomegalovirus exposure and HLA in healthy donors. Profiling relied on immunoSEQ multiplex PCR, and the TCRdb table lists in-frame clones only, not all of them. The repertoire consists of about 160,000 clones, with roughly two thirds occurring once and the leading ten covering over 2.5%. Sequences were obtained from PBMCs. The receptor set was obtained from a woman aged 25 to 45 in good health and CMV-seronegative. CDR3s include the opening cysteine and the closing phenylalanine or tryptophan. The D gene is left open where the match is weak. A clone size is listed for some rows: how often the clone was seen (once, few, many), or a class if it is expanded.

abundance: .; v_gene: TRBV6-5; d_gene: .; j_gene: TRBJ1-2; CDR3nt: TGTGCCAGCAGCTCCCCTCGGCGGGGTGCGAATGGCTACACCTTC; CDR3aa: CASSSPRRGANGYTF
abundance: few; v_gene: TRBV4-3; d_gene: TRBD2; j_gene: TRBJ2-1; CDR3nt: TGCGCCAGCAGCCGCGCGGCTAGCGGATACAATGAGCAGTTCTTC; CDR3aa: CASSRAASGYNEQFF
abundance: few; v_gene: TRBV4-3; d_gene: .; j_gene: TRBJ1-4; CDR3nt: TGCGCCAGCAGCCAAGATAGGGGCGATGCGGTCCCAGGAAAACTGTTTTTT; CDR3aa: CASSQDRGDAVPGKLFF
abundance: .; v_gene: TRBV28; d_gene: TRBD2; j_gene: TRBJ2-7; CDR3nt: TGTGCCAGCAGTTTAGGGGGGACTAGCGGGAGTTCCTACGAGCAGTACTTC; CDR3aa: CASSLGGTSGSSYEQYF
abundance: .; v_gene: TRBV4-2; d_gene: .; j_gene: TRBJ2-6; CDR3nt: TGTGCCAGCAGCCAAGATACGGGCTCTGGGGCCAACGTCCTGACTTTC; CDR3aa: CASSQDTGSGANVLTF
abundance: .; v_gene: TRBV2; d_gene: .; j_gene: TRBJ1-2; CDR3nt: TGTGCCAGCAGTGGATTAAGTCAGGGGAACTATGGCTACACCTTC; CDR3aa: CASSGLSQGNYGYTF
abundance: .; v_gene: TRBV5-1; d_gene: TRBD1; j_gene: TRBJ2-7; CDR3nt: TGCGCCAGCAGCTTGGGGCCAGGGGGCGCGTACGAGCAGTACTTC; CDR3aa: CASSLGPGGAYEQYF
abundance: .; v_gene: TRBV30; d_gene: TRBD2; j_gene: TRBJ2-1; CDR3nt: TGTGCCGCCCAAAAGAACCCGGCGGGAGGTAGGGGCAATGAGCAGTTCTTC; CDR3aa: CAAQKNPAGGRGNEQFF
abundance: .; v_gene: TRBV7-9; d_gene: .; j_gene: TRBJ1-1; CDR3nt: TGTGCCAGCAGCTTTTCGGTCAGGCAGAACACTGAAGCTTTCTTT; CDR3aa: CASSFSVRQNTEAFF
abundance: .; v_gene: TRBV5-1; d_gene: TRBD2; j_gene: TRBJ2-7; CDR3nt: TGCGCCAGCAGCTCCGGGACTAGAGGTTCCGAGCAGTACTTC; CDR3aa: CASSSGTRGSEQYF
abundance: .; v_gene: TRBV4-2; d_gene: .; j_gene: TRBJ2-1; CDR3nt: TGTGCCAGCAGCCAAGTTTTGCGGGGCAAGATGAACAATGAGCAGTTCTTC; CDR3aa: CASSQVLRGKMNNEQFF
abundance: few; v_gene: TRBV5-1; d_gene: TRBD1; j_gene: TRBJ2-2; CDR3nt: TGCGCCAGCAGCTTGAACCCCGGGACAGGGACAGCCGGGGAGCTGTTTTTT; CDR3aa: CASSLNPGTGTAGELFF
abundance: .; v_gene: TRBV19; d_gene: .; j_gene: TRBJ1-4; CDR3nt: TGTGCCAGTAGGGCTGACTCTTGGGCAACTAATGAAAAACTGTTTTTT; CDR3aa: CASRADSWATNEKLFF
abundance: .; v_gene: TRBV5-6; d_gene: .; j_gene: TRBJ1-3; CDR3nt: TGTGCCAGCAGCTTGGTAGGAAACACCATATATTTT; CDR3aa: CASSLVGNTIYF
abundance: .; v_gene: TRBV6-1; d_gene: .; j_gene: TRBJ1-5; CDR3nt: TGTGCCAGCAGTGTGGCAGATGCCCAGCCCCAGCATTTT; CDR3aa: CASSVADAQPQHF
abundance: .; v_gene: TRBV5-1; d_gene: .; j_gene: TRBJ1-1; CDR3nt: TGCGCCAGCAGCTTATCGGGGGAGAACACTGAAGCTTTCTTT; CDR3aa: CASSLSGENTEAFF
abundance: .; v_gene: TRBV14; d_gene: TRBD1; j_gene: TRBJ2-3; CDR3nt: TGTGCCAGCAGCCGCTACATCGGGACAGGGTCTGATACGCAGTATTTT; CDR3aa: CASSRYIGTGSDTQYF
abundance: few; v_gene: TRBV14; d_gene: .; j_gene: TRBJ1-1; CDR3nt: TGTGCCAGCAGCCTCACTTGGACAAGGGTGAGGACTGAAGCTTTCTTT; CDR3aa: CASSLTWTRVRTEAFF
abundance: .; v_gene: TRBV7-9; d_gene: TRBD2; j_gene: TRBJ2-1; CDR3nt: TGTGCCAGCAGCCTCCCTAGCGGGGGGCTCAACAATGAGCAGTTCTTC; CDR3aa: CASSLPSGGLNNEQFF
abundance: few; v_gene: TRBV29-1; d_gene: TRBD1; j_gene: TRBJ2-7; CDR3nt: TGCAGCGTCCGTCCCGGGACAGAATTCGACGAGCAGTACTTC; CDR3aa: CSVRPGTEFDEQYF
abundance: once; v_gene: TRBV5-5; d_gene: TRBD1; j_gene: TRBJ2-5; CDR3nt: TGTGCCAGCAGCTCCATGGGACAGCAAGAGACCCAGTACTTC; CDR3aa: CASSSMGQQETQYF
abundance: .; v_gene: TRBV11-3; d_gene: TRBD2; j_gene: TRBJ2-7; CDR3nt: TGTGCCAGCAGCCCGGGGACTAGCTTCTACGAGCAGTACTTC; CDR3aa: CASSPGTSFYEQYF
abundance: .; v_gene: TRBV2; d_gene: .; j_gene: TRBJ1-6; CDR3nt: TGTGCCAGCATCGGGGAGCCTTATTCACCCCTCCACTTT; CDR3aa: CASIGEPYSPLHF
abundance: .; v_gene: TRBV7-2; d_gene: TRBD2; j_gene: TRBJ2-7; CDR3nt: TGTGCCAGCACTTTACCGGGACTAGCGTTCTACGAGCAGTACTTC; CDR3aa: CASTLPGLAFYEQYF
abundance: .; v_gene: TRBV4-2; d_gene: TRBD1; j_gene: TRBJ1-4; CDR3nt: TGTGCCAGCAGCCAAGACGTTGACAGGGAACGTGAAAAACTGTTTTTT; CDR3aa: CASSQDVDREREKLFF
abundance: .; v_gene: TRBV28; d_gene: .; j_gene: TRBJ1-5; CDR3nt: TGTGCCAGCAGTTTAGTGGCCACACCCGCCTGGCATTTT; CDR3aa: CASSLVATPAWHF
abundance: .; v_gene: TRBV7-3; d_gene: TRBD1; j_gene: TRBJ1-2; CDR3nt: TGTGCCAGCAGCTCTGAAGGGACAGCATATGGCTACACCTTC; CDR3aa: CASSSEGTAYGYTF